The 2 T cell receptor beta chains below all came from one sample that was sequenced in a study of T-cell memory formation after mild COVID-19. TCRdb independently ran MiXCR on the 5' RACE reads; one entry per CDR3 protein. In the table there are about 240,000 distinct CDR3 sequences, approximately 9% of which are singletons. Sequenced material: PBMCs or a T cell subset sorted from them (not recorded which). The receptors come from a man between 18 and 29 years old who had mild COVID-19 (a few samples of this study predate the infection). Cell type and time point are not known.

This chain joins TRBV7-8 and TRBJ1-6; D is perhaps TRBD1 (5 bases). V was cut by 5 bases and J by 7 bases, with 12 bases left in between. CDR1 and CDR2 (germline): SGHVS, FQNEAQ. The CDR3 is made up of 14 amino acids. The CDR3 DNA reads TGTGCCAGCAGCCCGAGGGGCCGGAATTCACCCCTCCACTTT. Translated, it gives CASSPRGRNSPLHF.

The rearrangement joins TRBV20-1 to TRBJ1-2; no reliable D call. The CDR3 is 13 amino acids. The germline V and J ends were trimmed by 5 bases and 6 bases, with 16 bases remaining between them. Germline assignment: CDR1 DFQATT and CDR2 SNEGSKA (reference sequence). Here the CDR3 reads CSAGSYDGDGYTF. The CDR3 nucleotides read TGCAGTGCTGGTTCTTATGATGGTGATGGCTACACCTTC.